The clone carrying this T cell receptor (beta chain) came up once. The record originates from a study of blood T cell repertoires in COVID-19. Study information: T cells, B-cell-depleted T cells, or PBMCs supplied cDNA or gDNA.

V gave up 0 bases and J gave up 2 bases; unmatched junction bases: 12. The length of the CDR3 is 19 residues. Germline V gene data show CDR1 as SGDLS and CDR2 as YYNGEE. Per the authors' pipeline: Amplification of reference gene primers provided the estimated nucleated cell counts. Libraries were prepared by immunoSEQ multiplex PCR; TCRdb keeps only in-frame clonotypes and omits some of them. V, J and clone size reflect that table, while D and trimming were determined from the DNA. The sample has some 510,000 clones, over 75% seen once. The rearrangement uses TRBV9 and TRBJ2-1, with TRBD2 identical over 9 bases. This TCR was sampled from a woman aged 40 to 50 who had recovered from COVID-19. Sequencing was done on a sample of PBMCs or T cells enriched from blood (not recorded which). This CDR3 is CASSVGLGGRDGPYNEQFF. CDR3 DNA sequence: TGTGCCAGCAGCGTAGGATTAGGCGGGAGGGATGGGCCCTACAATGAGCAGTTCTTC.